These 5 T cell receptor beta chains came from one sample sequenced in a study of blood T cell repertoires in COVID-19. The protocol was immunoSEQ multiplex PCR, while the TCRdb copy is restricted to in-frame clones and leaves out a portion. Of over 150,000 clones detected, 60% to 80% appear once; the ten largest clones hold roughly 28%. The sample was peripheral blood. The receptors come from a woman aged 65 to 85 with acute or convalescent COVID-19.

This clone occurred once. In nucleotides, the CDR3 is TGTGCCAGTAGTACCGCGGGACTAGCGGGAGGGTATTCTCGAGGAGAGACCCAGTACTTC. Protein: CASSTAGLAGGYSRGETQYF. The V and J genes are TRBV19 and TRBJ2-5; 16 bases match TRBD2. CDR3 size: 20 residues. CDR1 and CDR2 (germline): LNHDA, SQIVND (reference sequence). Losses at the gene ends were 4 bases for V and 4 bases for J; bases not matched to a gene: 15.

V is TRBV11-3 and J is TRBJ2-5; no definite D call. Germline-derived CDR1 and CDR2 are SGHNT and YENEEA. V was trimmed by 1 base and J by 3 bases, leaving 24 bases between them. This CDR3 is 19 amino acids long. The CDR3: CASSLVVCRPVLGEETQYF. DNA for the CDR3: TGTGCCAGCAGCTTAGTAGTTTGCAGGCCCGTCCTGGGTGAAGAGACCCAGTACTTC.

The chain joins TRBV30 to TRBJ1-4; 10 nucleotides align to TRBD1. Germline V gene sequence: CDR1 GTSNPN, CDR2 SVGIG (reference sequence). The CDR3 is 17 amino acids. Trimming took 3 bases from V and 7 from J; bases not matched to a gene: 14. The CDR3 reads CAWSARWGQGHGEKLFF. The DNA of the CDR3 is TGTGCCTGGAGCGCCCGGTGGGGACAGGGGCATGGTGAAAAACTGTTTTTT.

The rearrangement uses TRBV28 and TRBJ2-2; D is undetermined. V dropped 1 base and J dropped 6 bases, with 6 bases sitting between them. Germline assignment: CDR1 MDHEN and CDR2 SYDVKM. This CDR3 has 13 amino acids. In DNA, the CDR3 is TGTGCCAGCAGTTTATTTCGGGCCGGGGAGCTGTTTTTT. As protein: CASSLFRAGELFF.

The rearrangement links TRBV19 to TRBJ2-1; 12 nucleotides align to TRBD2. The CDR3 is 15 amino acids. The germline gives CDR1 LNHDA, CDR2 SQIVND (reference sequence). The J segment lost 4 bases and the V segment lost 7 bases, leaving 5 bases of the junction unmatched. Here the CDR3 reads CASTILAGGYNEQFF. As DNA, the CDR3 is TGTGCCAGTACCATCCTAGCGGGAGGGTACAATGAGCAGTTCTTC. The full variable domain, completed using reference TRBV19 and TRBJ2-1, is DGGITQSPKYLFRKEGQNVTLSCEQNLNHDAMYWYRQDPGQGLRLIYYSQIVNDFQKGDIAEGYSVSREKKESFPLTVTSAQKNPTAFYLCASTILAGGYNEQFFGPGTRLTVL.